Here is one TCR beta chain with its context. These data belong to a study of blood T cell repertoires in COVID-19. Overall study: From T cells, B-cell-depleted T cells, or PBMCs came the material, which was cDNA or gDNA.

Participants' own reports of clinical history determined their cohort assignment. The CDR3 consists of 15 residues. The trim removed 3 bases at V and 7 bases at J, leaving 4 bases unmatched. Per germline, CDR1 KGHDR and CDR2 SFDVKD. Generated by immunoSEQ multiplex PCR, the TCRdb table keeps only in-frame clones and is missing some. The data hold 280,000 or so clones, with approximately 83% observed a single time. This receptor was identified in a man aged 25-45 years who had recovered from COVID-19. The chain uses TRBV24-1 and TRBJ2-1; 11 nucleotides align to TRBD2. The sequencing input was PBMCs or T cells enriched from blood (not recorded which). The CDR3 is CATSDRLAGRNEQFF. CDR3 DNA: TGTGCCACCAGTGATAGACTAGCGGGGAGGAATGAGCAGTTCTTC.